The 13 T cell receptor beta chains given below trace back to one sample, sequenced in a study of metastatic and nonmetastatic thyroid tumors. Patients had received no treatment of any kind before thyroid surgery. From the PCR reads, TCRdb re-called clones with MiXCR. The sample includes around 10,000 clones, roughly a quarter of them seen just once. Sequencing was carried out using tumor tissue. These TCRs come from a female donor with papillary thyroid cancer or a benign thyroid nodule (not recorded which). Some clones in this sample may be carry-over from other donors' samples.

The CDR3 protein is CASSRTGEVNEQFF. The CDR3 DNA follows: TGCGCCAGCAGCCGGACAGGGGAGGTCAATGAGCAGTTCTTC. J is TRBJ2-1 and V is TRBV4-1; 9 bases fit TRBD1. V shed 4 bases, J shed 6 bases, and the junction held 4 bases outside the gene matches. The CDR3 extends over 14 amino acids. Per germline, CDR1 MGHRA and CDR2 YSYEKL.

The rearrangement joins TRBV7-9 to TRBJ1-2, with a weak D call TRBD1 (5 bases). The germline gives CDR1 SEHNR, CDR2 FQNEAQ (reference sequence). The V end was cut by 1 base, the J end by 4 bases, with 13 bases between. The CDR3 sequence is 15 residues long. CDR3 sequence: CASSLDAGFSYGYTF. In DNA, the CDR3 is TGTGCCAGCAGCTTAGACGCAGGGTTTAGCTATGGCTACACCTTC. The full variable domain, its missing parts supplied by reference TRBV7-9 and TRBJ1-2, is DTGVSQNPRHKITKRGQNVTFRCDPISEHNRLYWYRQTLGQGPEFLTYFQNEAQLEKSRLLSDRFSAERPKGSFSTLEIQRTEQGDSAMYLCASSLDAGFSYGYTFGSGTRLTVV.

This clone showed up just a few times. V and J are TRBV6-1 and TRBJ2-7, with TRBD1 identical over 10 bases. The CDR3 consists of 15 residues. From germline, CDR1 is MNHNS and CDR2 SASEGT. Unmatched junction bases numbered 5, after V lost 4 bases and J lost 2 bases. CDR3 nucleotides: TGTGCCAGCAGTGTTGAGACAGGGGGCCCCTACGAGCAGTACTTC. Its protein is CASSVETGGPYEQYF.

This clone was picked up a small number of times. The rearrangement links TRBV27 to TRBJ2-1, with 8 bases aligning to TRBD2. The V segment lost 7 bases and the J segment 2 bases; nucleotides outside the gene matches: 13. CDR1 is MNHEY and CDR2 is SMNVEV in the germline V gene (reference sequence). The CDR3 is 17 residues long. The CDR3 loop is CASTLGAGRGAYNEQFF. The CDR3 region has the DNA TGTGCCAGCACCCTCGGCGCGGGGCGGGGGGCCTACAATGAGCAGTTCTTC.

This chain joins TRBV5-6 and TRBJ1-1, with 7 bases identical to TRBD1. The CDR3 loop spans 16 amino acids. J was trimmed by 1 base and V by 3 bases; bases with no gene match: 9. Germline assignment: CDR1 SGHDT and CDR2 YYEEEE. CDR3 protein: CASSSGQEVWNTEAFF. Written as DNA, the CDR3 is TGTGCCAGCAGCTCCGGACAGGAGGTCTGGAACACTGAAGCTTTCTTT.

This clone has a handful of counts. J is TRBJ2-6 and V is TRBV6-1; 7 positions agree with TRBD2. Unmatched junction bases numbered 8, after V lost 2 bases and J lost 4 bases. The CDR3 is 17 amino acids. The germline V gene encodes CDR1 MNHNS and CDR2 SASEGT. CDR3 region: CASSEMSWGGGANVLTF. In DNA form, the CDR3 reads TGTGCCAGCAGTGAAATGTCTTGGGGGGGAGGGGCCAACGTCCTGACTTTC.

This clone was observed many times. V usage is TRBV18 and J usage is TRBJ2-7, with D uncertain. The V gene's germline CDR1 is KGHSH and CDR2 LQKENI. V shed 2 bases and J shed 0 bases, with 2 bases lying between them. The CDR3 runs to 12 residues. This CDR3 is CASSPASYEQYF. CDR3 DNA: TGTGCCAGCTCACCAGCCTCCTACGAGCAGTACTTC.

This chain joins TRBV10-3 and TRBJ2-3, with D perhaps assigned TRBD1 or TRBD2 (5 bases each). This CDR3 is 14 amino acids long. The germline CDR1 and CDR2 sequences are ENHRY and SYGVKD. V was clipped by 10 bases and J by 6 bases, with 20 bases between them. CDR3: CATGTPLSTDTQYF. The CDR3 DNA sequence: TGTGCCACAGGGACCCCCCTATCCACGGATACGCAGTATTTT.

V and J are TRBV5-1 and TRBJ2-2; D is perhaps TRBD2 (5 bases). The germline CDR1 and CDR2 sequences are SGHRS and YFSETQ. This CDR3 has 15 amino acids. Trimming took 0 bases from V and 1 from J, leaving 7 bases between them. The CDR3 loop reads CASSLASRNTGELFF. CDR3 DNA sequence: TGCGCCAGCAGCTTGGCTAGCAGGAACACCGGGGAGCTGTTTTTT. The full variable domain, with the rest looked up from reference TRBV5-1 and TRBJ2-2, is KAGVTQTPRYLIKTRGQQVTLSCSPISGHRSVSWYQQTPGQGLQFLFEYFSETQRNKGNFPGRFSGRQFSNSRSEMNVSTLELGDSALYLCASSLASRNTGELFFGEGSRLTVL.

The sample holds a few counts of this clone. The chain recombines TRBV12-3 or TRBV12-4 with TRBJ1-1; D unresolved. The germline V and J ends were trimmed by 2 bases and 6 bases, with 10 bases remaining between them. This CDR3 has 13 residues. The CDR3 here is CASSLSSLAEAFF. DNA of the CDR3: TGTGCCAGCAGTTTAAGTAGCCTGGCTGAAGCTTTCTTT.

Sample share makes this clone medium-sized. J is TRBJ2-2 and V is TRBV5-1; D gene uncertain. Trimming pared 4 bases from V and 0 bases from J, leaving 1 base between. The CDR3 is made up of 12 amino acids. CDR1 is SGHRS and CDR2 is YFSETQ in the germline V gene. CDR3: CASSANTGELFF. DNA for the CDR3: TGCGCCAGCAGCGCGAACACCGGGGAGCTGTTTTTT.

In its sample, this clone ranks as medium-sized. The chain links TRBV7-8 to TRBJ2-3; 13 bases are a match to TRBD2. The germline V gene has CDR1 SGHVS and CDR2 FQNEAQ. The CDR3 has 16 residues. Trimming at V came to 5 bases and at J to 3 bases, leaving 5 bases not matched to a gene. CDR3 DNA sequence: TGTGCCAGCAGCAATGGACTAGCGGGAGCGACAGATACGCAGTATTTT. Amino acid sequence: CASSNGLAGATDTQYF.

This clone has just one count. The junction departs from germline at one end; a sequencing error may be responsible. CDR3 DNA: TGTGCCAGCGGCGCCGCCGGACGTTCGAAGGAGCTGTTCTTT. Translation gives CASGAAGRSKELFF. The chain is built from TRBV2 and TRBJ2-2; unclear D gene. Germline V gene sequence: CDR1 SNHLY, CDR2 FYNNEI. This CDR3 is built from 14 residues.